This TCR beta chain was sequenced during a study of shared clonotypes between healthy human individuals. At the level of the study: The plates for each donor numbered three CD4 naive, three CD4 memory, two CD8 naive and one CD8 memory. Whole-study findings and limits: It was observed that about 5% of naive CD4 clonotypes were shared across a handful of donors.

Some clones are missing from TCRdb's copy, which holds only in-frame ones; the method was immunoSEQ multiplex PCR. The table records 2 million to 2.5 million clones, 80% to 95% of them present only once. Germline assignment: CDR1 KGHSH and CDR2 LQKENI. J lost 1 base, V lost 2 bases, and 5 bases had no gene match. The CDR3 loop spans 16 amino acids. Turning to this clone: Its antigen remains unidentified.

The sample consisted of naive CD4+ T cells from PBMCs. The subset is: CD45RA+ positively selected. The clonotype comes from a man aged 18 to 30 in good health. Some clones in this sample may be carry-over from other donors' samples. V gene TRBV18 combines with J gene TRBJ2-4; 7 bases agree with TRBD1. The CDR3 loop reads CASSPSTGVAKNIQYF. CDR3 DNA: TGTGCCAGCTCACCATCCACAGGGGTGGCCAAAAACATTCAGTACTTC.